A selection of T cell receptor beta chains follows, all from one sample in a study of blood T cell repertoires in COVID-19. Using immunoSEQ multiplex PCR, the repertoire was profiled, and TCRdb retains in-frame clones only, with some absent. Of some 40,000 clones in the sample, over 80% were seen once. Sequenced input: peripheral blood. All receptors derive from a human donor in a cohort sampled during active COVID-19. Both conserved end residues are part of each CDR3. A D gene is named only where the DNA matches it firmly. The size field is filled for only some rows; it gives once, few, many or a size class.

j_call clone_size v_call cdr3_length d_call cdr3_nt cdr3_aa
TRBJ2-3 . TRBV5-1 15 TRBD1 TGCGCCAGCAGCCACAGGGGATTTATAGAAGATACGCAGTATTTT CASSHRGFIEDTQYF
TRBJ1-2 . TRBV7-9 15 TRBD1 TGTGCCAGCAGCCGACAGGGGGCTGAGAACAATGGCTACACCTTC CASSRQGAENNGYTF
TRBJ2-3 . TRBV3-1/TRBV3-2 12 . TGTGCCAGCAGCCTCCCGCTCGGTACGCAGTATTTT CASSLPLGTQYF
TRBJ2-2 . TRBV27 17 . TGTGCCAGCAGACAAATGGGTAGAGGATCGAACACCGGGGAGCTGTTTTTT CASRQMGRGSNTGELFF
TRBJ2-1 . TRBV3-1/TRBV3-2 14 . TGTGCCAGCAGGCCAGGGAGGCTGAACAATGAGCAGTTCTTC CASRPGRLNNEQFF
TRBJ1-2 . TRBV10-2 16 TRBD1 TGCGCCAGCAGTGAGTTGGCAGGGGGGAGACACTATGGCTACACCTTC CASSELAGGRHYGYTF
TRBJ2-3 . TRBV3-1/TRBV3-2 14 . TGTGCCAGCAGCCGATCGACAGGCACAGATACGCAGTATTTT CASSRSTGTDTQYF
TRBJ2-7 . TRBV14 13 . TGTGCCAGCAGCCAAGATATGTCCCTTAAGCAGTACTTC CASSQDMSLKQYF
TRBJ2-5 . TRBV29-1 11 . TGCAGCGTTGAATCGCGGGAGACCCAGTACTTC CSVESRETQYF
TRBJ2-3 once TRBV9 16 TRBD1 TGTGCCAGCAGCGTAGTGAGGGGACAGCGCACAGATACGCAGTATTTT CASSVVRGQRTDTQYF
TRBJ1-2 . TRBV2 16 TRBD1 TGTGCCAGCAGTGCCGACAGGGGCTACCGTCAAGGTGGCTACACCTTC CASSADRGYRQGGYTF
TRBJ1-1 . TRBV7-2 15 . TGTGCCAGCAGCCGGTACGGGGGGGGGAACACTGAAGCTTTCTTT CASSRYGGGNTEAFF
TRBJ2-2 once TRBV30 15 . TGTGCCTGGAGTGTAAGGTCGGGGTCGGGCGGGGAGCTGTTTTTT CAWSVRSGSGGELFF
TRBJ2-1 once TRBV5-1 15 . TGCGCCAGCAGCTTGAAAGGCGACAGCTACAATGAGCAGTTCTTC CASSLKGDSYNEQFF
TRBJ2-3 . TRBV3-1/TRBV3-2 17 TRBD2 TGTGCCAGCAGCCAAGCCAGCGGGAGGGCGGTCGCAGATACGCAGTATTTT CASSQASGRAVADTQYF
TRBJ2-2 . TRBV19 15 TRBD1 TGTGCCAGTCCCGACAGGGGGCGACGGACCGGGGAGCTGTTTTTT CASPDRGRRTGELFF
TRBJ1-6 few TRBV7-8 15 TRBD1 TGTGCCAGTTCCCAGGGGGCTTCCTATAATTCACCCCTCCACTTT CASSQGASYNSPLHF
TRBJ2-3 . TRBV4-2 16 TRBD2 TGTGCCAGCAGTGCGCGGACTAGCGGGGGAACAGATACGCAGTATTTT CASSARTSGGTDTQYF
TRBJ1-6 . TRBV7-6 15 . TGTGCCAGCAGCTTAAGGGGAAAGTCGGATTCACCCCTCCACTTT CASSLRGKSDSPLHF
TRBJ1-1 . TRBV7-2 16 TRBD1 TGTGCCAGCAGCTTAAGTTATGACAGGGGGGTCACTGAAGCTTTCTTT CASSLSYDRGVTEAFF
TRBJ2-5 . TRBV5-5 14 . TGTGCCAGCAGCTTCCAGGGATTCCAAGAGACCCAGTACTTC CASSFQGFQETQYF
TRBJ2-2 . TRBV5-1 15 TRBD2 TGCGCCAGCAGCCCCGGGGGGGCTTTGACCGGGGAGCTGTTTTTT CASSPGGALTGELFF
TRBJ2-7 . TRBV9 16 . TGTGCCAGCAGCCCAGGAGGTCGGACCGGGACCTACGAGCAGTACTTC CASSPGGRTGTYEQYF
TRBJ1-2 . TRBV4-2 16 . TGTGCCAGCAGCCAAGATTGGGTGGCAGGGGACTATGGCTACACCTTC CASSQDWVAGDYGYTF
TRBJ2-2 . TRBV7-3 19 TRBD2 TGTGCCAGCAGCTTAACGTTGGGACTAGCGGGAGGGAGCACCGGGGAGCTGTTTTTT CASSLTLGLAGGSTGELFF